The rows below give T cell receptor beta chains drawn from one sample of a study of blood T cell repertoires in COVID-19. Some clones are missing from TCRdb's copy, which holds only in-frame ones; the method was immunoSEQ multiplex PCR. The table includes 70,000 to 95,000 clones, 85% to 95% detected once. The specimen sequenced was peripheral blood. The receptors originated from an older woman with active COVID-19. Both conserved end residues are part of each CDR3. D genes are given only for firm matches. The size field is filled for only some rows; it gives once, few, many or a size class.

TGTGCCAGTAGTATAAAGACAGCGAACACCGGGGAGCTGTTTTTT	CASSIKTANTGELFF	TRBJ2-2	15	NA	TRBV19	NA
TGTGCCAGCAGATCCCAGGCCGGGGAGCTGTTTTTT	CASRSQAGELFF	TRBJ2-2	12	NA	TRBV27	once
TGTGCCAGCAGCTTGCTAGATATGACAGATACGCAGTATTTT	CASSLLDMTDTQYF	TRBJ2-3	14	NA	TRBV5-4	NA
TGTGCCAGCAGCTCACTAGCGGGAGGGACAGAGACCCAGTACTTC	CASSSLAGGTETQYF	TRBJ2-5	15	TRBD2	TRBV5-4	NA
TGTGCTAGTGGCCGCTCTGGGACAGGGGACGCTGAGCAGTTCTTC	CASGRSGTGDAEQFF	TRBJ2-1	15	TRBD1	TRBV12-5	NA
TGTGCCAGTAGTATTCGGCTAGCGGGAGCTGCTTTCAATGAGCAGTTCTTC	CASSIRLAGAAFNEQFF	TRBJ2-1	17	TRBD2	TRBV19	NA
TGTGCCAGTAGTCTTCGGACAGGGGCTAATGAAAAACTGTTTTTT	CASSLRTGANEKLFF	TRBJ1-4	15	TRBD1	TRBV19	NA
TGCGCCAGCAGCCCCCCCCTAGGGGGAGCCGGGGAGCTGTTTTTT	CASSPPLGGAGELFF	TRBJ2-2	15	NA	TRBV5-1	NA
TGTGCCAGCAGCGGACTAGGCCACGCCGCCAAAAACATTCAGTACTTC	CASSGLGHAAKNIQYF	TRBJ2-4	16	TRBD2	TRBV13	NA
TGTGCCAGCAGTTACTCGACTCAGCCACCCCTCCACTTT	CASSYSTQPPLHF	TRBJ1-6	13	NA	TRBV6-5	few
TGTGCCAGCAGTGAATGGGAGGGGGCCAAAAACATTCAGTACTTC	CASSEWEGAKNIQYF	TRBJ2-4	15	TRBD2	TRBV2	once
TGTGCCAGAAGCTGCTACCACTACGAGCAGTACTTC	CARSCYHYEQYF	TRBJ2-7	12	NA	TRBV5-3	once
TGTGCCAGCAGAGGGCCTGGAGGAAAACTGTTTTTT	CASRGPGGKLFF	TRBJ1-4	12	NA	TRBV6-5	NA
TGTGCCAGCTCAGAGACAGGGATGAACACCGGGGAGCTGTTTTTT	CASSETGMNTGELFF	TRBJ2-2	15	TRBD1	TRBV18	few
TGTGCCAGCAGCGTGCCGGACAGGAACACTGAAGCTTTCTTT	CASSVPDRNTEAFF	TRBJ1-1	14	NA	TRBV5-6	NA
TGTGCCAGCCGACAGGGGGCAGGCAATGAGCAGTTCTTC	CASRQGAGNEQFF	TRBJ2-1	13	TRBD1	TRBV19	NA
TGTGCCAGCAGTTCCATTATAGGGACAGGGGGCTACGAGCAGTACTTC	CASSSIIGTGGYEQYF	TRBJ2-7	16	TRBD1	TRBV28	NA
TGTGCCAGCAGCCAGGTGACGGTTAGCACAGATACGCAGTATTTT	CASSQVTVSTDTQYF	TRBJ2-3	15	NA	TRBV6-5	NA
TGCGCCAGCAGCTTGGTTATGGCTAGCGGGAGATATACCGGGGAGCTGTTTTTT	CASSLVMASGRYTGELFF	TRBJ2-2	18	TRBD2	TRBV5-1	NA
TGTGCCAGCAGCTCTGGACAGGGGGAGGGACCCCTCCACTTT	CASSSGQGEGPLHF	TRBJ1-6	14	TRBD1	TRBV7-6	NA
TGTGCCAGCAGCTTAGGAGTCGGGTCGGACTACTATGGCTACACCTTC	CASSLGVGSDYYGYTF	TRBJ1-2	16	NA	TRBV7-9	NA
TGTGCCAGCAGTCCCTTCAGGACAGCTTTGGGTGAGCAGTTCTTC	CASSPFRTALGEQFF	TRBJ2-1	15	NA	TRBV28	NA